This T cell receptor (beta chain) was sequenced for a study of blood T cell repertoires in COVID-19. About the study: The United States, Italy and Spain were the sources of the acute and convalescent COVID-19 samples. Sample material is recorded as cDNA or gDNA derived from T cells, B-cell-depleted T cells, or PBMCs.

Original analysis: Reference gene primer amplification yielded estimated nucleated cell counts. Sequencing used immunoSEQ multiplex PCR; TCRdb keeps in-frame clones, though not all of them. V and J calls and clone size are given by that table; D and trimming were obtained from the DNA. The sample lists about 73,000 clones, roughly nine tenths occurring once. The V and J ends lost 4 bases and 6 bases respectively, with 17 bases between them. CDR1 and CDR2 (germline): LGHDT, YNNKEL (reference sequence). The CDR3 contains 15 residues. This chain uses TRBV3-1 (or the pseudogene TRBV3-2) with TRBJ2-3; weak D call: TRBD2 (5 bases). Sequencing used peripheral blood. The source of this sequence is a man at least 80 years old with acute or convalescent COVID-19. CDR3 protein: CASSLSGTPGDTQYF. CDR3 DNA: TGTGCCAGCAGCCTGAGCGGTACCCCCGGGGATACGCAGTATTTT.